This T cell receptor (beta chain) was sequenced for a study of T-cell reconstitution after alpha-beta-depleted transplantation in children. CDR3 length: 17 residues. Trimming removed 2 bases from V and 6 bases from J; junction bases left unmatched: 4. Germline V gives CDR1 LNHDA, CDR2 SQIVND (reference sequence). Preparation of the TCRbeta library was carried out with unique molecular identifiers. TCRdb processed the PCR reads anew with MiXCR; each CDR3 protein has one entry. The repertoire holds 900,000 or so distinct CDR3 sequences, with roughly 15% as singletons. The chain has TRBV19 and TRBJ2-1; 16 bases match TRBD2. This specimen consisted of PBMCs, mostly from graft donor cells, obtained 360 days after TCRalphabeta/CD19-depleted stem cell transplant. This TCR was recovered from a male patient younger than 18 who had a stem cell transplant for acute lymphoblastic leukemia, so the T cells may come from the graft donor. The CDR3 spells CASSIKGLAGGPNEQFF. In DNA, the CDR3 is TGTGCCAGTAGTATAAAGGGACTAGCGGGAGGGCCCAATGAGCAGTTCTTC.